Given below is one T cell receptor beta chain in context. Its antigen is not known. The CDR3 is 17 amino acids. In germline, CDR1 is SGHDT, CDR2 YYEEEE. Losses at the gene ends were 3 bases for V and 3 bases for J; bases not matched to a gene: 7. These data belong to a study of cytomegalovirus exposure and HLA in healthy donors. The PCR contained 60 Vbeta and 13 Jbeta primers. Method: immunoSEQ multiplex PCR; TCRdb's copy keeps in-frame clones and lacks some. This sample has some 150,000 clones; 75% to 80% occur once, and the top ten carry about 0.62%. Overall study findings and caveats: Some V segments could not be told apart, so they were left out, TRBV6-2 and TRBV6-3 among them.

The sample consisted of PBMCs. The chain carries TRBV5-6 and TRBJ2-3, with 13 bases lining up with TRBD2. This clonotype originated in a male donor in good health and CMV-seronegative. CDR3 loop: CASSSGGLAGVTDTQYF. The CDR3 DNA is TGTGCCAGCAGCTCCGGCGGACTAGCGGGAGTGACAGATACGCAGTATTTT.